This is a list of T cell receptor beta chains from one sample in a study of early T cells in non-severe SARS-CoV-2 infection. TCRdb recomputed calls from the 5' RACE reads with MiXCR, one row per CDR3 protein. The sample contains some 20,000 distinct CDR3 sequences, 4% to 5.5% of which appear only once. The specimen sequenced was whole blood. The receptors shown here come from an adult who was a healthcare worker with PCR-confirmed SARS-CoV-2 infection or an uninfected control (not recorded which). Both conserved end residues are part of each CDR3. The order of the fields is clone size, D gene, V gene, J gene, CDR3 DNA, CDR3 protein. A D gene is named only where the DNA matches it firmly. Size is omitted from some rows. Given values are once, few, many or a class for expanded clones.

clone_size: few; d_call: .; v_call: TRBV12-3/TRBV12-4; j_call: TRBJ2-3; cdr3_nt: TGTGCCAGCAGTTTGCGCAGGGTTGCAGATACGCAGTATTTT; cdr3_aa: CASSLRRVADTQYF
clone_size: many; d_call: .; v_call: TRBV7-2; j_call: TRBJ2-3; cdr3_nt: TGTGCCAGCACACATAGGAACACAGATACGCAGTATTTT; cdr3_aa: CASTHRNTDTQYF
clone_size: many; d_call: .; v_call: TRBV20-1; j_call: TRBJ2-3; cdr3_nt: TGCAGTGTTGCGATGGGGACTGCTCTTAAGGGGGATACGCAGTATTTT; cdr3_aa: CSVAMGTALKGDTQYF
clone_size: many; d_call: TRBD2; v_call: TRBV20-1; j_call: TRBJ2-3; cdr3_nt: TGCAGTGCGAGGACTAGCGGGATTCCAGATACGCAGTATTTT; cdr3_aa: CSARTSGIPDTQYF
clone_size: many; d_call: TRBD2; v_call: TRBV4-3; j_call: TRBJ2-3; cdr3_nt: TGCGCCAGCAGCCAAGATCGTACTAGCGGACCCACAGATACGCAGTATTTT; cdr3_aa: CASSQDRTSGPTDTQYF
clone_size: .; d_call: .; v_call: TRBV7-9; j_call: TRBJ1-4; cdr3_nt: TGTGCCAGCAGCTTAGCGGTCAACCGGGACCACGGAGAGGAAAAACTGTTTTTT; cdr3_aa: CASSLAVNRDHGEEKLFF
clone_size: many; d_call: .; v_call: TRBV21-1; j_call: TRBJ1-1; cdr3_nt: TGTGCCAGCAGCAAAGGGCGGGGACTAAACACTGAAGCTTTCTTT; cdr3_aa: CASSKGRGLNTEAFF
clone_size: many; d_call: .; v_call: TRBV2; j_call: TRBJ1-4; cdr3_nt: TGTGCCAGCAGTGTAACGGTCTTACAAGAAAAACTGTTTTTT; cdr3_aa: CASSVTVLQEKLFF
clone_size: .; d_call: TRBD1; v_call: TRBV24-1; j_call: TRBJ2-3; cdr3_nt: TGTGCCACCAGTGATTTGGCCCGGGACAGGAGCACAGATACGCAGTATTTT; cdr3_aa: CATSDLARDRSTDTQYF
clone_size: few; d_call: TRBD2; v_call: TRBV20-1; j_call: TRBJ2-1; cdr3_nt: TGCAGTGCTATTAGCGGGAGAGGAAATGAGCAGTTCTTC; cdr3_aa: CSAISGRGNEQFF
clone_size: many; d_call: .; v_call: TRBV3-1; j_call: TRBJ2-1; cdr3_nt: TGTGCCAGCAGCCAATCTCTCGGAACCTACAATGAGCAGTTCTTC; cdr3_aa: CASSQSLGTYNEQFF
clone_size: many; d_call: .; v_call: TRBV5-8; j_call: TRBJ2-3; cdr3_nt: TGTGCCAGCAGCTTGATAGGAAAGCAGTATTTT; cdr3_aa: CASSLIGKQYF
clone_size: many; d_call: TRBD2; v_call: TRBV6-2/TRBV6-3; j_call: TRBJ2-1; cdr3_nt: TGTGCCAGCAGTTATAGCGGGAGGGGATACAATGAGCAGTTCTTC; cdr3_aa: CASSYSGRGYNEQFF
clone_size: many; d_call: TRBD2; v_call: TRBV4-3; j_call: TRBJ2-3; cdr3_nt: TGCGCCAGCAGCCAAGAGCTAGCGGGAAGGACAGATACGCAGTATTTT; cdr3_aa: CASSQELAGRTDTQYF
clone_size: many; d_call: .; v_call: TRBV7-2; j_call: TRBJ2-1; cdr3_nt: TGTGCCAGCAGCTTAAGAAGGGCTGGTGAGCAGTTCTTC; cdr3_aa: CASSLRRAGEQFF
clone_size: medium-sized; d_call: TRBD2; v_call: TRBV4-1; j_call: TRBJ2-1; cdr3_nt: TGCGCCAGCAGCCAAGGAGCGGGAGGTTACAATGAGCAGTTCTTC; cdr3_aa: CASSQGAGGYNEQFF
clone_size: few; d_call: .; v_call: TRBV7-9; j_call: TRBJ2-1; cdr3_nt: TGTGCCATTCTGAGGCTAGCAGCTGAGCAGTTCTTC; cdr3_aa: CAILRLAAEQFF
clone_size: medium-sized; d_call: TRBD2; v_call: TRBV3-1; j_call: TRBJ2-3; cdr3_nt: TGTGCCAGCAGCCATCTAGCGGGAGAATCCAGGCAGTATTTT; cdr3_aa: CASSHLAGESRQYF
clone_size: medium-sized; d_call: TRBD2; v_call: TRBV20-1; j_call: TRBJ2-1; cdr3_nt: TGCAGTGCGTTACCCGGGACTAGCGGCTACAATGAGCAGTTCTTC; cdr3_aa: CSALPGTSGYNEQFF
clone_size: .; d_call: .; v_call: TRBV20-1; j_call: TRBJ1-1; cdr3_nt: TGCAGTGCTACAGAGCCTCAGGTGAACACTGAAGCTTTCTTT; cdr3_aa: CSATEPQVNTEAFF
clone_size: many; d_call: .; v_call: TRBV20-1; j_call: TRBJ1-1; cdr3_nt: TGCAGTGCTCCACTCCGGGGGAAAGCTTTCTTT; cdr3_aa: CSAPLRGKAFF
clone_size: medium-sized; d_call: .; v_call: TRBV12-3/TRBV12-4; j_call: TRBJ1-2; cdr3_nt: TGTGCCAGCAGTCTGTGGGTGGGAGATGACTATGGCTACACCTTC; cdr3_aa: CASSLWVGDDYGYTF
clone_size: .; d_call: .; v_call: TRBV7-9; j_call: TRBJ2-1; cdr3_nt: TGTGCCAGCAGCCCCGACAGGAGCTCCTACAATGAGCAGTTCTTC; cdr3_aa: CASSPDRSSYNEQFF
clone_size: many; d_call: .; v_call: TRBV5-6; j_call: TRBJ1-2; cdr3_nt: TGTGCCAGCAGCTTGGATGGGAGGAAGGGCTACACCTTC; cdr3_aa: CASSLDGRKGYTF
clone_size: few; d_call: .; v_call: TRBV20-1; j_call: TRBJ2-6; cdr3_nt: TGCAGTGCGACGAAGGACGGCGGGGCCAACGTCCTGACTTTC; cdr3_aa: CSATKDGGANVLTF
clone_size: .; d_call: TRBD1; v_call: TRBV27; j_call: TRBJ1-5; cdr3_nt: TGTGCCAGCAGATCCACAGGGGTTAGTCAGCCCCAGCATTTT; cdr3_aa: CASRSTGVSQPQHF
clone_size: few; d_call: .; v_call: TRBV12-3/TRBV12-4; j_call: TRBJ1-2; cdr3_nt: TGTGCCAGCAGCCCCGGGACAGGCTACACCTTC; cdr3_aa: CASSPGTGYTF
clone_size: many; d_call: TRBD1; v_call: TRBV6-2/TRBV6-3; j_call: TRBJ1-1; cdr3_nt: TGTGCCAGCAGCTACAGGGGGGGAGCTTTCTTT; cdr3_aa: CASSYRGGAFF
clone_size: medium-sized; d_call: TRBD2; v_call: TRBV20-1; j_call: TRBJ2-1; cdr3_nt: TGCAGTGCTGTCCGGGAGGATGAGCAGTTCTTC; cdr3_aa: CSAVREDEQFF
clone_size: many; d_call: TRBD2; v_call: TRBV5-4; j_call: TRBJ2-5; cdr3_nt: TGTGCCAGCAGCCGCGGGACTAGCGGACAAGAGACCCAGTACTTC; cdr3_aa: CASSRGTSGQETQYF
clone_size: many; d_call: TRBD2; v_call: TRBV6-2/TRBV6-3; j_call: TRBJ2-7; cdr3_nt: TGTGCCAGCAGTAAATTACTAGCGGATTCCTACGAGCAGTACTTC; cdr3_aa: CASSKLLADSYEQYF